The clone carrying this TCR beta chain is a singleton in its sample. The target antigen is unknown. The J segment lost 4 bases and the V segment lost 4 bases, leaving 8 bases of the junction unmatched. Germline V gene sequence: CDR1 SGDLS, CDR2 YYNGEE. The CDR3 sequence is 16 residues long. This record comes from a study of T cell responses to AZD1222 COVID-19 vaccine. Study-wide findings and caveats: Spike-specific TCR breadth and depth grew following two AZD1222 doses. The donors showed a predominance of white British ancestry and of females, with possible underestimation of clonal diversity.

The assay was immunoSEQ multiplex PCR, and TCRdb's table has in-frame clones only and misses some. The sample carries about 160,000 clones, roughly nine tenths recorded once. The sequencing here drew on peripheral blood, taken on day 0 of AZD1222 vaccination. The gene calls are TRBV9 and TRBJ1-1, with 12 bases fitting TRBD1. The sequence was obtained from an adult in good health. The CDR3 coding sequence is TGTGCCAGCAGCTCGGGGGACAGGGGGCTTGGCACTGAAGCTTTCTTT. Translated, it gives CASSSGDRGLGTEAFF.